Below are 10 T cell receptor beta chains sequenced from a single sample in a study of brain T cells in children with intractable seizures. Noted time point: blood from clinic visit 5 months post-surgery; TSC patient then seizure free. TCRdb's copy holds only in-frame clones and misses some; the assay was immunoSEQ multiplex PCR. The sample includes 340,000 or so clones, about 94% of them seen just once. The source was peripheral blood, collected around 5 months after surgery. These receptor sequences come from a boy in the first two years of life with tuberous sclerosis and intractable seizures.

A word on this clone: At the DNA level, this CDR3 is encoded by other sequences in the same sample as well. CDR3: CASSLGTGGEQYF. DNA for the CDR3: TGTGCCAGCAGCCTTGGGACAGGGGGCGAGCAGTACTTC. The chain combines TRBV11-3 with TRBJ2-7; 11 bases are shared with TRBD1. The V gene end was trimmed by 5 bases and the J gene end by 6 bases; junction bases not matched to a gene: 3. This CDR3 region has 13 residues. CDR1 is SGHNT and CDR2 is YENEEA in the germline V gene.

This chain links TRBV11-3 with TRBJ1-2; possibly TRBD1 for D (6 bases). This CDR3 is 15 amino acids long. Per germline, CDR1 SGHNT and CDR2 YENEEA. Trimming cost V 4 bases and J 3 bases, with 15 bases left between them. The chain's CDR3 is CASSSSRGDYYGYTF. The CDR3 bases are TGTGCCAGCAGCTCAAGCAGGGGTGACTACTATGGCTACACCTTC.

This rearrangement joins TRBV5-5 to TRBJ2-3; D might be TRBD2 (7 bases). Germline V gene lookup returns CDR1 SGHKS and CDR2 YYEKEE (reference sequence). The CDR3 loop spans 17 amino acids. The ends were cut back, 1 base at V and 3 bases at J, with 18 bases in the middle. CDR3 bases: TGTGCCAGCAGCTTGTGGGCTAGCGGAGGGGGGACAGATACGCAGTATTTT. It is translated as CASSLWASGGGTDTQYF.

The chain couples TRBV7-8 to TRBJ1-2; TRBD1 is a possible D gene (5 bases). V was trimmed by 2 bases and J by 8 bases, leaving 21 bases between them. Per the germline V gene, CDR1 is SGHVS and CDR2 is FQNEAQ. The CDR3 sequence is 16 residues long. The CDR3 DNA follows: TGTGCCAGCAGCTTATCGATGTCGGGGCCGGATGGGGGCTACACCTTC. Translated, it gives CASSLSMSGPDGGYTF.

This sequence joins TRBV12-3 or TRBV12-4 and TRBJ2-4; D assignment may be TRBD1 or TRBD2 (5 bases each). The CDR3 sequence is 13 residues long. Trimming took 7 bases from V and 7 from J, leaving 14 bases between them. The CDR3 bases are TGTGCCAGCACCCCGGGACGGGCGAACATTCAGTACTTC. Amino acid sequence: CASTPGRANIQYF.

The chain has TRBV2 and TRBJ2-2; D remains unclear. The CDR3 is 15 residues long. With 1 base removed from V and 0 bases from J, the gap between germline ends came to 6 bases. Germline CDR1 is SNHLY and CDR2 is FYNNEI. CDR3 protein: CASSEVPANTGELFF. The DNA of the CDR3 is TGTGCCAGCAGTGAAGTCCCTGCGAACACCGGGGAGCTGTTTTTT.

The chain uses TRBV4-1 and TRBJ2-3, with 9 bases identical to TRBD2. CDR1 is MGHRA, CDR2 YSYEKL, per germline. J gave up 6 bases and V 1 base, and 11 bases lay outside the gene matches. The CDR3 runs 17 residues. In nucleotides, the CDR3 is TGCGCCAGCAGCCAAGTCCTGCGAGTGGCGGGGGGGGATACGCAGTATTTT. Encoded protein: CASSQVLRVAGGDTQYF.

The J gene is TRBJ1-1, the V gene TRBV4-1; D may be TRBD1 (5 bases). Germline CDR1 reads MGHRA; CDR2 reads YSYEKL. Trimming cost V 4 bases and J 6 bases, with 21 bases left between them. The CDR3 contains 16 residues. The CDR3 coding sequence is TGCGCCAGCAGCCCCGGTGGGGCGGGAAGGAGCCCTGAAGCTTTCTTT. Protein sequence: CASSPGGAGRSPEAFF.

This clone appeared a single time. The V call is TRBV3-1 (or the pseudogene TRBV3-2), the J call TRBJ1-5, with D hard to call. Between the trimmed V and J ends, which lost 2 bases and 4 bases, there was a span of 3 bases. The CDR3 totals 12 residues. CDR1 and CDR2 (germline): LGHDT, YNNKEL (reference sequence). The CDR3 region is CASSQTNQPQHF. The DNA of the CDR3 is TGTGCCAGCAGCCAAACAAATCAGCCCCAGCATTTT.

The chain recombines TRBV3-1 (or the pseudogene TRBV3-2) with TRBJ1-2; unclear D gene. The CDR3 has 17 residues. The germline V gene has CDR1 LGHDT and CDR2 YNNKEL (reference sequence). V was shortened by 4 bases and J by 2 bases, with 20 bases between the two germline ends. The CDR3: CASSPILHGDANYGYTF. The CDR3 DNA is TGTGCCAGCAGCCCAATCTTACACGGGGATGCGAACTATGGCTACACCTTC.